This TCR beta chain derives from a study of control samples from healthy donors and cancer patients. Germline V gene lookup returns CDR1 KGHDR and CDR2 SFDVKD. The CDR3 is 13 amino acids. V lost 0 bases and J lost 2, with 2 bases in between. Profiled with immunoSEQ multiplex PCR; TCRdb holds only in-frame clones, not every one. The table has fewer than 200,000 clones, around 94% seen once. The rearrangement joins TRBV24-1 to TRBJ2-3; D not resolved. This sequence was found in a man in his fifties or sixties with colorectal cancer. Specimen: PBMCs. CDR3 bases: TGTGCCACCAGTGATTTGACCACAGATACGCAGTATTTT. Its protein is CATSDLTTDTQYF.